This T cell receptor beta chain is from a study of molecular identifiers for immune sequencing clone quantification. It was from around 18,000 to 910,000 sorted cells, with 10%, 30% or 50% RNA, that naive CD8 libraries came. This clonotype was seen many times. Antigen specificity is unknown. The authors built bulk TCR libraries by previously described methods with listed TCR primers. TCRdb re-analysed the PCR reads in MiXCR, keeping a single row per CDR3 protein. The sample gives 68,000 or so distinct CDR3 sequences, around a sixth of which show up once; 1.5% is in the top ten. Germline CDR1 is WSHSY and CDR2 is SAAADI. Trimming removed 4 bases from V and 3 bases from J, with 9 bases in between. This CDR3 spans 14 amino acids. The study, taken as a whole, reports: Clones above 20 RNA copies held over 98% of effector molecules, under 1% in naive cells.

The receptor's source is a human donor in good health. Some libraries in this study had Jurkat cell RNA spiked in. The rearrangement links TRBV10-2 to TRBJ1-4; D perhaps matches TRBD1 (6 bases). The sequenced material came from naive CD8+ T cells from blood, with Jurkat cell RNA spiked in. Subset meaning: FACS-sorted CD8+CD4-CCR7+CD45RA+ naive T cells. Written as DNA, the CDR3 is TGCGCCAGCAGTGTGACAGGTTCTAATGAAAAACTGTTTTTT. Translating it yields CASSVTGSNEKLFF.